Included here is one T cell receptor beta chain sequence, with context. The target antigen is unknown. The data derive from a study of blood T cells in healthy people across ages. Study-level results: Per million T cells, TCR beta diversity dropped about linearly as age rose.

Those donating, healthy Caucasian individuals from Russia, were aged about 6 to 100. Donors each provided around 10 milliliters of peripheral blood. A minimum of 6 micrograms of total RNA was extracted per sample. After removal of 4 bases from V and 5 bases from J, the junction contained 5 bases not matched to a gene. This CDR3 is built from 14 residues. The V gene's germline CDR1 is DFQATT and CDR2 SNEGSKA (reference sequence). With a J-beta primer mix and a sample-barcoded 5' primer, a second PCR ran about 7 to 11 cycles. TCRdb processed the 5' RACE reads anew with MiXCR; each CDR3 protein has one entry. The sample has about 670,000 distinct CDR3 sequences; 40% to 50% are singletons.

The V call is TRBV20-1, the J call TRBJ2-1, with 10 bases aligning to TRBD2. The sequence was obtained from a man at least 80 years old in good health. Sequencing input: blood. In DNA, the CDR3 is TGCAGTGCTATAGCCGGGACTAGCGACAATGAGCAGTTCTTC. Its protein product is CSAIAGTSDNEQFF.